This T cell receptor (beta chain) was identified in a study of T-cell reconstitution after alpha-beta-depleted transplantation in children. Study conclusions and caveats: Several hundred expanded graft clones reportedly gave rise to the alpha-beta T cells present about two months after transplant. Newly generated T cells supplied most T-cell counts and diversity one year post-transplant.

Deletions cut 6 bases from V and 2 bases from J, with 16 bases between. CDR3 length: 15 residues. The TCRbeta library was prepared with unique molecular identifiers. TCRdb re-derived calls from the PCR reads in MiXCR, one entry per CDR3 protein. The sample has a few hundred thousand distinct CDR3 sequences, around 25% seen once; the top ten hold more than 4.5%. In this sample, this clonotype turned up many times. Its antigen is unknown. The sample consisted of PBMCs, mostly from graft donor cells, taken 360 days after TCRalphabeta/CD19-depleted stem cell transplant. J is TRBJ1-1 and V is TRBV12-3 or TRBV12-4; D possibly corresponds to TRBD1 (6 bases). This receptor was obtained from a female patient between 2 and 10 years old who had a stem cell transplant for congenital amegakaryocytic thrombocytopenia, so the T cells may come from the graft donor. The CDR3 sequence is CASRFMGGPNTEAFF. The CDR3 DNA reads TGTGCCAGCAGATTTATGGGGGGCCCAAACACTGAAGCTTTCTTT.